These 23 T cell receptor beta chains came from one sample sequenced in a study of technical replicates of blood from several donors. TCRdb's table, derived via immunoSEQ multiplex PCR, lists solely in-frame clones and lacks some. The sample records roughly 60,000 clones, less than 95% being singletons. The specimen was PBMCs. Receptors were obtained from a human donor in good health. Some clones in this sample may be carry-over from other donors' samples.

V and J are TRBV7-2 and TRBJ2-3; D not certain. This CDR3 is built from 14 residues. Germline lookup yields CDR1 SGHTA and CDR2 FQGNSA. Between the trimmed V and J ends, which lost 5 bases and 4 bases, there was a span of 13 bases. Here the CDR3 reads CASSPGWAADTQYF. The CDR3 DNA reads as TGTGCCAGCAGCCCCGGATGGGCCGCAGATACGCAGTATTTT.

This chain joins TRBV6-6 and TRBJ2-2, with TRBD1 matching 10 bases. The germline V gene has CDR1 MNHNY and CDR2 SVGAGI (reference sequence). Germline trimming cut 6 bases from V and 7 bases from J; bases unmatched to any gene: 5. CDR3 size: 14 residues. The CDR3 DNA reads TGTGCCAGCAGCTCCGACAGGGGGCGCGGGGAGCTGTTTTTT. The encoded protein is CASSSDRGRGELFF.

CDR3 loop: CASNLGQGEGTDTQYF. The CDR3 DNA reads as TGTGCCAGCAACTTAGGGCAGGGTGAGGGCACAGATACGCAGTATTTT. The chain links TRBV21-1 to TRBJ2-3; TRBD1, as called in the table, went unchecked against the DNA. TRBV21-1 is marked as a pseudogene. This CDR3 spans 16 amino acids.

CDR3 DNA: TGTGCCAGCAGTACCGACAGATACAATGAGCAGTTCTTC. Residues: CASSTDRYNEQFF. V and J are TRBV2 and TRBJ2-1; D is perhaps TRBD1 (5 bases). CDR3 length equals 13 residues. The V gene lost 5 bases and the J gene lost 4 bases, with 9 bases spanning the gap. The germline gives CDR1 SNHLY, CDR2 FYNNEI.

The rearrangement joins TRBV12-5 to TRBJ1-1, with no clear D. V lost 3 bases and J lost 4, with 6 bases in between. CDR1 LGHNT and CDR2 FRNRAP come from the germline V gene. CDR3 length equals 12 residues. This CDR3 is CASGFLSTEAFF. As DNA, the CDR3 is TGTGCTAGTGGTTTCTTGAGCACTGAAGCTTTCTTT.

This chain joins TRBV5-1 and TRBJ2-7; D is unresolved. The length of the CDR3 is 13 residues. The V gene's germline CDR1 is SGHRS and CDR2 YFSETQ. Trimming removed 0 bases from V and 2 bases from J, with 6 bases in between. CDR3 in amino acids: CASSLAVPYEQYF. DNA of the CDR3: TGCGCCAGCAGCTTGGCGGTACCCTACGAGCAGTACTTC. Variable domain in full (rest from reference TRBV5-1 and TRBJ2-7): KAGVTQTPRYLIKTRGQQVTLSCSPISGHRSVSWYQQTPGQGLQFLFEYFSETQRNKGNFPGRFSGRQFSNSRSEMNVSTLELGDSALYLCASSLAVPYEQYFGPGTRLTVT.

V and J are TRBV5-5 and TRBJ1-6, with unresolved D. The CDR3 runs to 15 residues. The V end lost 4 bases, the J end lost 11 bases, and 19 bases lay between the germline ends. Germline lookup yields CDR1 SGHKS and CDR2 YYEKEE (reference sequence). As DNA, the CDR3 is TGTGCCAGCAGCATCACGTGGCTCCCATTGGCACCCCTCCACTTT. Translating gives CASSITWLPLAPLHF.

This chain links TRBV5-1 with TRBJ2-7, with 11 bases aligning to TRBD2. Germline CDR1 is SGHRS and CDR2 is YFSETQ. Trimming cost V 1 base and J 3 bases; bases outside gene matches: 3. CDR3 length: 15 residues. This CDR3 reads CASSLSLAGGYEQYF. DNA for the CDR3: TGCGCCAGCAGCTTGTCCCTAGCGGGGGGCTACGAGCAGTACTTC. The full variable domain, completed using reference TRBV5-1 and TRBJ2-7, is KAGVTQTPRYLIKTRGQQVTLSCSPISGHRSVSWYQQTPGQGLQFLFEYFSETQRNKGNFPGRFSGRQFSNSRSEMNVSTLELGDSALYLCASSLSLAGGYEQYFGPGTRLTVT.

Relative to its sample, this clone is medium-sized. This sequence joins TRBV4-1 and TRBJ1-6, with a tentative D call TRBD1 (5 bases). Germline V gives CDR1 MGHRA, CDR2 YSYEKL. This CDR3 has 15 amino acids. Trimming shortened V by 4 bases and J by 10 bases, and 17 bases separated the two germline ends. The CDR3 here is CASSLTGGRVSPLHF. CDR3 bases: TGCGCCAGCAGCCTCACCGGGGGGAGGGTCTCACCCCTCCACTTT.

J is TRBJ2-1 and V is TRBV10-3; a weak D match, TRBD1 (5 bases). There are 16 residues in the CDR3. V dropped 2 bases and J dropped 7 bases, with 18 bases sitting between them. From germline, CDR1 is ENHRY and CDR2 SYGVKD. The CDR3 here is CAISEGFAGLGNEQFF. The CDR3 nucleotides read TGTGCCATCAGTGAGGGCTTTGCAGGGCTAGGGAATGAGCAGTTCTTC.

The rearrangement links TRBV7-8 to TRBJ1-4; TRBD1 is a possible D gene (6 bases). Germline CDR1 reads SGHVS; CDR2 reads FQNEAQ. The CDR3 length is 14 residues. V gave up 2 bases and J gave up 7 bases, with 11 bases separating them. Written as DNA, the CDR3 is TGTGCCAGCAGCTTAATGGGGGCTGGTGAAAAACTGTTTTTT. Protein sequence: CASSLMGAGEKLFF.

The V gene is TRBV6-5, the J gene TRBJ1-2; a weak D match, TRBD1 (5 bases). V gave up 3 bases and J gave up 5 bases, with 13 bases separating them. Germline V gene data show CDR1 as MNHEY and CDR2 as SVGAGI. CDR3 size: 14 residues. CDR3: CASSYGPRGYGYTF. CDR3 DNA: TGTGCCAGCAGTTATGGGCCGCGGGGGTATGGCTACACCTTC.

This chain connects TRBV13 to TRBJ2-3, with TRBD2 matching 10 bases. The CDR3 is made up of 16 amino acids. CDR1 PRHDT and CDR2 FYEKMQ come from the germline V gene (reference sequence). The V and J ends lost 4 bases and 5 bases, in that order; junction bases with no gene match: 9. Here the CDR3 reads CASSSELAGAGDTQYF. CDR3 in DNA: TGTGCCAGCAGCTCGGAGCTAGCGGGAGCCGGAGATACGCAGTATTTT.

This sequence joins TRBV7-2 and TRBJ2-7; maybe TRBD1 (6 bases). CDR3 length: 15 residues. V lost 4 bases and J 3 bases, leaving 16 bases between the germline ends. From germline, CDR1 is SGHTA and CDR2 FQGNSA. DNA of the CDR3: TGTGCCAGCAGCTCTTACCAAGAAGGGGGCTACGAGCAGTACTTC. Translation: CASSSYQEGGYEQYF.

The rearrangement joins TRBV5-4 to TRBJ2-2, with a weak D call TRBD2 (5 bases). This CDR3 contains 15 residues. From germline, CDR1 is SGHNT and CDR2 YYREEE (reference sequence). Trimming left V 0 bases short and J 4 bases short, with 10 bases between. The DNA for the CDR3 is TGTGCCAGCAGCTTGGCCTCGGGGTCCACCGGGGAGCTGTTTTTT. Protein product: CASSLASGSTGELFF.

The chain is built from TRBV25-1 and TRBJ1-6; TRBD1 might be the D (5 bases). Germline values: CDR1 MGHDK, CDR2 SYGVNS. V lost 0 bases, J lost 10 bases, and 19 bases lay in between. CDR3 length: 17 residues. The CDR3 loop is CASSEYVTAGGKSPLHF. CDR3 bases: TGTGCCAGCAGTGAATATGTGACGGCCGGGGGGAAATCACCCCTCCACTTT. The complete variable domain, with remaining parts taken from reference TRBV25-1 and TRBJ1-6, reads EADIYQTPRYLVIGTGKKITLECSQTMGHDKMYWYQQDPGMELHLIHYSYGVNSTEKGDLSSESTVSRIRTEHFPLTLESARPSHTSQYLCASSEYVTAGGKSPLHFGNGTRLTVT.

The CDR3 spells CASSIQAGQPQHF. As DNA, the CDR3 is TGTGCCAGTAGTATACAGGCCGGTCAGCCCCAGCATTTT. The V call is TRBV19, the J call TRBJ1-5; D is uncertain. Germline CDR1 LNHDA, CDR2 SQIVND (reference sequence). The CDR3 extends over 13 amino acids. With 2 bases removed from V and 6 bases from J, the gap between germline ends came to 8 bases.

This chain joins TRBV7-9 and TRBJ2-7; D perhaps matches TRBD1 (6 bases). This CDR3 is built from 15 residues. The V end lost 1 base, the J end lost 0 bases, and 10 bases lay between the germline ends. Germline V gives CDR1 SEHNR, CDR2 FQNEAQ (reference sequence). The CDR3 protein is CASSLGRTASYEQYF. The CDR3 DNA is TGTGCCAGCAGCTTAGGTAGGACAGCCTCCTACGAGCAGTACTTC.

The chain links TRBV7-9 to TRBJ2-2; D gene uncertain. The V gene's germline CDR1 is SEHNR and CDR2 FQNEAQ (reference sequence). The V gene lost 2 bases and the J gene lost 7 bases, with 8 bases spanning the gap. The CDR3 extends over 13 amino acids. The CDR3 nucleotides read TGTGCCAGCAGCTTATCAGAAAACGGGGAGCTGTTTTTT. The encoded protein is CASSLSENGELFF.

The chain links TRBV14 to TRBJ1-6, with D possibly being TRBD1 (6 bases). V was cut by 4 bases and J by 7 bases, with 11 bases left in between. From germline, CDR1 is SGHDN and CDR2 FVKESK. CDR3 length: 14 residues. Written as DNA, the CDR3 is TGTGCCAGCAGCCCGGGACACTCAAATTCACCCCTCCACTTT. Its translation is CASSPGHSNSPLHF.

The V gene is TRBV2, the J gene TRBJ2-7; D uncertain. V was trimmed by 6 bases and J by 7 bases, leaving 10 bases between them. This CDR3 is built from 11 residues. Germline assignment: CDR1 SNHLY and CDR2 FYNNEI. CDR3 DNA: TGTGCCAGCAGCGTTATGAGAGAGCAGTACTTC. The encoded protein is CASSVMREQYF.

This chain connects TRBV29-1 to TRBJ1-5; tentatively, D is TRBD1 (6 bases). Trimming cost V 8 bases and J 0 bases, with 17 bases left between them. Germline lookup yields CDR1 SQVTM and CDR2 ANQGSEA. The CDR3 covers 15 residues. CDR3 sequence reads: CSFQRDINSNQPQHF. The CDR3 coding sequence is TGCAGCTTTCAAAGGGACATTAATAGCAATCAGCCCCAGCATTTT.

The chain recombines TRBV6-5 with TRBJ2-3; a weak D match, TRBD1 (6 bases). The CDR3 is 14 residues long. With 5 bases removed from V and 6 bases from J, the gap between germline ends came to 15 bases. Germline loops: CDR1 MNHEY, CDR2 SVGAGI. CDR3 sequence reads: CASSLSTGPDTQYF. Written as DNA, the CDR3 is TGTGCCAGCAGTCTCTCGACAGGTCCGGATACGCAGTATTTT.